This is a list of T cell receptor beta chains from one sample in a study of blood T cell repertoires in COVID-19. The method was immunoSEQ multiplex PCR; TCRdb's version includes in-frame clones alone and lacks a portion of them. The table has about 120,000 clones, around 76% seen once. The sequencing sample was made of peripheral blood. The receptors stem from a man between 60 and 70 years old with acute or convalescent COVID-19. The CDR3 runs from the conserved cysteine through the conserved F or W. D genes are given only for firm matches. The size entry is marked missing in some rows and otherwise reads once, few, many or a size class.

D: TRBD2; J: TRBJ2-3; size: .; V: TRBV30; CDR3: CAWGRGGTSTDTQYF; DNA: TGTGCCTGGGGACGCGGGGGGACTAGCACAGATACGCAGTATTTT
D: .; J: TRBJ2-3; size: .; V: TRBV29-1; CDR3: CSVRMGASTDTQYF; DNA: TGCAGCGTGCGAATGGGGGCTAGCACAGATACGCAGTATTTT
D: .; J: TRBJ1-1; size: .; V: TRBV20-1; CDR3: CSASPRQKNTEAFF; DNA: TGCAGTGCTAGTCCCCGACAGAAGAACACTGAAGCTTTCTTT
D: .; J: TRBJ1-1; size: .; V: TRBV11-2; CDR3: CASSPHLGAGTEAFF; DNA: TGTGCCAGCAGCCCCCATTTGGGGGCTGGCACTGAAGCTTTCTTT
D: TRBD1; J: TRBJ1-2; size: few; V: TRBV4-1; CDR3: CASSQEQGASYGYTF; DNA: TGCGCCAGCAGCCAAGAACAGGGGGCGAGCTATGGCTACACCTTC
D: .; J: TRBJ1-2; size: few; V: TRBV19; CDR3: CATTGGSLNYGYTF; DNA: TGTGCCACCACGGGGGGTTCGCTTAACTATGGCTACACCTTC
D: .; J: TRBJ1-2; size: .; V: TRBV3-1/TRBV3-2; CDR3: CASSRLGNYGYTF; DNA: TGTGCCAGCAGCCGCCTCGGGAACTATGGCTACACCTTC
D: .; J: TRBJ2-5; size: .; V: TRBV6-6; CDR3: CASSHMGSGGLLVAQYF; DNA: TGTGCCAGCAGTCACATGGGATCGGGGGGCCTTCTGGTTGCCCAGTACTTC
D: .; J: TRBJ2-1; size: .; V: TRBV19; CDR3: CASTTGGPTYNEQFF; DNA: TGTGCCAGTACCACGGGCGGGCCTACCTACAATGAGCAGTTCTTC
D: .; J: TRBJ2-5; size: .; V: TRBV19; CDR3: CASSLTGPRETQYF; DNA: TGTGCCAGTAGTCTCACTGGTCCAAGAGAGACCCAGTACTTC
D: TRBD1; J: TRBJ2-2; size: few; V: TRBV7-9; CDR3: CASSSRDRGAAGELFF; DNA: TGTGCCAGCAGCTCCCGGGACAGGGGTGCAGCCGGGGAGCTGTTTTTT
D: .; J: TRBJ2-5; size: once; V: TRBV4-1; CDR3: CASSPRTIQETQYF; DNA: TGCGCCAGCAGCCCCCGGACTATCCAAGAGACCCAGTACTTC
D: TRBD1; J: TRBJ1-1; size: .; V: TRBV7-2; CDR3: CASSLVTGGAPADTEAFF; DNA: TGTGCCAGCAGCTTAGTCACAGGGGGCGCCCCGGCGGACACTGAAGCTTTCTTT
D: TRBD1; J: TRBJ2-7; size: .; V: TRBV18; CDR3: CASSPTIGTGYEQYF; DNA: TGTGCCAGCTCACCGACCATCGGGACAGGCTACGAGCAGTACTTC
D: TRBD2; J: TRBJ2-7; size: .; V: TRBV5-6; CDR3: CASSSYNGRFEQYF; DNA: TGTGCCAGCAGCTCCTATAACGGGAGGTTCGAGCAGTACTTC